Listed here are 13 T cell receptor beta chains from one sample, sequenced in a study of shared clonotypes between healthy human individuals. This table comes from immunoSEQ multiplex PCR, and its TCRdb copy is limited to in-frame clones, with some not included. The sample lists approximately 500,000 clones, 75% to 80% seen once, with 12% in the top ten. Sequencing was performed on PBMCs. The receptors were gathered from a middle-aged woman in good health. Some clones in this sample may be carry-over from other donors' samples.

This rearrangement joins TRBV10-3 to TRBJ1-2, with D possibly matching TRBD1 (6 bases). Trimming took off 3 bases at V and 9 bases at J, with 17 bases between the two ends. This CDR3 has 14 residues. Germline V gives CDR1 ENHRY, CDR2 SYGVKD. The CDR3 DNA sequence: TGTGCCATCAGTGACCCGACAGGATTTGCAAGCTACACCTTC. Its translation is CAISDPTGFASYTF.

The CDR3 sequence is CASSHRNSGANVLTF. CDR3 sequence (DNA): TGTGCCAGCAGCCACAGGAACTCTGGGGCCAACGTCCTGACTTTC. The chain joins TRBV6-5 to TRBJ2-6; TRBD1 is a possible D gene (5 bases). Per the germline V gene, CDR1 is MNHEY and CDR2 is SVGAGI. This CDR3 has 15 amino acids. V was pared by 6 bases and J by 0 bases, with 9 bases between.

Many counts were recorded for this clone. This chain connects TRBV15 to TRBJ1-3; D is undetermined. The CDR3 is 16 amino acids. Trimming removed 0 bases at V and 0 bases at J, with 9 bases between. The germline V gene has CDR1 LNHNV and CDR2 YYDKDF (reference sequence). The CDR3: CATSRDAGPSGNTIYF. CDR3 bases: TGTGCCACCAGCAGAGATGCCGGACCCTCTGGAAACACCATATATTTT.

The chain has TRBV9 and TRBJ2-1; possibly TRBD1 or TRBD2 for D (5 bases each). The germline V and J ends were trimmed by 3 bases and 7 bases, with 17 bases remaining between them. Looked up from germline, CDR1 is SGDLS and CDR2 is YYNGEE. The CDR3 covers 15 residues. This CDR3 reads CASSAGSLGGNEQFF. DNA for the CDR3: TGTGCCAGCAGCGCCGGATCCCTTGGGGGAAATGAGCAGTTCTTC.

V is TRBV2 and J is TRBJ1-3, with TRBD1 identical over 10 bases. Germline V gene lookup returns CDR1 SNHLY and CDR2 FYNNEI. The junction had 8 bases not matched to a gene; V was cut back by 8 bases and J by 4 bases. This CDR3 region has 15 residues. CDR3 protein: CASRDRGFGGNTIYF. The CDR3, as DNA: TGTGCCAGCCGGGACAGGGGTTTCGGGGGAAACACCATATATTTT.

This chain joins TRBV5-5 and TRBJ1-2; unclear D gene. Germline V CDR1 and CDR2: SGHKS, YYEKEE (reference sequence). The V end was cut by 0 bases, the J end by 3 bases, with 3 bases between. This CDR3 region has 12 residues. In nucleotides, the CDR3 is TGTGCCAGCAGCTTGGGAGACTATGGCTACACCTTC. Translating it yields CASSLGDYGYTF. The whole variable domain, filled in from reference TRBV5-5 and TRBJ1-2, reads DAGVTQSPTHLIKTRGQQVTLRCSPISGHKSVSWYQQVLGQGPQFIFQYYEKEERGRGNFPDRFSARQFPNYSSELNVNALLLGDSALYLCASSLGDYGYTFGSGTRLTVV.

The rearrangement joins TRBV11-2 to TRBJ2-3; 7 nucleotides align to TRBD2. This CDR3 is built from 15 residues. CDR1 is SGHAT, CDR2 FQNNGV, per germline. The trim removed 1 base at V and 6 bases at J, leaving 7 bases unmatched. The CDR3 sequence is CASSLAGEGFDTQYF. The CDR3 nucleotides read TGTGCCAGCAGCTTAGCGGGGGAGGGTTTTGATACGCAGTATTTT.

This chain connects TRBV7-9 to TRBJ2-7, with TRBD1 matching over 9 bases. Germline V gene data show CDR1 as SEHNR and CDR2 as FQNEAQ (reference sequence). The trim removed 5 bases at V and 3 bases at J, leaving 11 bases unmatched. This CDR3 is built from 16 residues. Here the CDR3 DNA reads TGTGCCAGCAGCGCCCCCGGGACAGGGCGAAACTACGAGCAGTACTTC. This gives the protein CASSAPGTGRNYEQYF.

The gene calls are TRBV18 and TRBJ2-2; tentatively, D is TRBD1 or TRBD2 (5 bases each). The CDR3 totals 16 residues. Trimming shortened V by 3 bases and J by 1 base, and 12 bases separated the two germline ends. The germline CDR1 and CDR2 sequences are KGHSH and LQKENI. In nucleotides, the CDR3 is TGTGCCAGCTCACCTCGGGGAGACAGGAACACCGGGGAGCTGTTTTTT. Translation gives CASSPRGDRNTGELFF.

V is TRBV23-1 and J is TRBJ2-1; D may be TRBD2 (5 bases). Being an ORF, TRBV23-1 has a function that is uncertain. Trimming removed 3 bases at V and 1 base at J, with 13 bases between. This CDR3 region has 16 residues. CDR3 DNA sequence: TGCGCCAGCAGTCAGTGGTGGGAGAAGTCCTACAATGAGCAGTTCTTC. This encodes CASSQWWEKSYNEQFF.

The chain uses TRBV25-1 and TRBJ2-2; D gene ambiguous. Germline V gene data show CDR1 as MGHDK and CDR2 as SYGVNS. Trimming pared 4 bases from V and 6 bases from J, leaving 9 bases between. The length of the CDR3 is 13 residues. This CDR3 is CASSASMSGELFF. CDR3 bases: TGTGCCAGCAGTGCTAGTATGTCCGGGGAGCTGTTTTTT. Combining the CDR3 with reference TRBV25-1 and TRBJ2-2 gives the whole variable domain EADIYQTPRYLVIGTGKKITLECSQTMGHDKMYWYQQDPGMELHLIHYSYGVNSTEKGDLSSESTVSRIRTEHFPLTLESARPSHTSQYLCASSASMSGELFFGEGSRLTVL.

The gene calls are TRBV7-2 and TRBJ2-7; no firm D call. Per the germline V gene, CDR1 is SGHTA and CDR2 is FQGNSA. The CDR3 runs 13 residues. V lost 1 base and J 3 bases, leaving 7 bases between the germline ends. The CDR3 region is CASSLVGDYEQYF. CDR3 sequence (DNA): TGTGCCAGCAGCTTAGTGGGTGACTACGAGCAGTACTTC.

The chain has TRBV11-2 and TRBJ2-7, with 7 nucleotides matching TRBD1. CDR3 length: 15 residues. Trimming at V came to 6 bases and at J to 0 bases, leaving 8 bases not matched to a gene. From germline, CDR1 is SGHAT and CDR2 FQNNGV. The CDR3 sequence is CASSLRQGLSYEQYF. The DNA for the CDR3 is TGTGCCAGCAGTCTTAGACAGGGCCTCTCCTACGAGCAGTACTTC.